The source of this T cell receptor beta chain is a study of T-cell reconstitution after alpha-beta-depleted transplantation in children. Findings and caveats of the study: The origin of high day-60 TCRbeta diversity in some patients lay in surviving recipient T cells and thymic progenitors. Among T cells one year after transplant, newly produced cells accounted for most counts and diversity.

Unique molecular identifiers were incorporated when the TCRbeta library was constructed. TCRdb recomputed calls from the PCR reads with MiXCR, one row per CDR3 protein. This table holds just over 200,000 distinct CDR3 sequences, about 8.2% found once. This clonotype has a handful of counts. Antigen: not known. This CDR3 region has 17 residues. The J segment lost 2 bases and the V segment lost 1 base, leaving 7 bases of the junction unmatched. Per the germline V gene, CDR1 is WSHSY and CDR2 is SAAADI. The TCR sequence derives from a male patient aged 2-9 years who had a stem cell transplant for acute myeloid leukemia, so the T cells may come from the graft donor. This chain joins TRBV10-2 and TRBJ2-5; the match to TRBD2 covers 10 bases. The specimen was PBMCs, mostly from graft donor cells, collected 360 days after TCRalphabeta/CD19-depleted stem cell transplant. CDR3 DNA: TGCGCCAGCAGTGAGTGGGTACTAGCGGGGAAACAAGAGACCCAGTACTTC. Amino acid sequence: CASSEWVLAGKQETQYF.